This record covers a single T cell receptor beta chain. Its antigen specificity is not known. Base qualities are not at hand, and no much larger clone is one base apart. The CDR3 sequence holds 13 residues, the cysteine and phenylalanine included. The kept DNA is CDR3 alone, 39 bases in frame from the first base. For CDR1 and CDR2, the germline V gene lists SGHTA and FQGNSA. V is clipped by 1 base and J by 6 bases, and the sequence between their germline boundaries is 9 bases long. This specimen comes from a study of blood T cell repertoires in COVID-19 (dated by TCRdb to 2020 to 2022). For the study in its entirety: The collaborator samples originated in the United States, Italy and Spain and spanned the acute and convalescent phases of COVID-19. The prospective study material was composed of cDNA or gDNA derived from T cells, B-cell-depleted T cells, or PBMCs. The dataset comprised deeply sampled blood TCRbeta repertoires from subjects exposed to, actively infected with, or recovered from COVID-19. The repertoires were released in a freely available public database intended as a resource for research on the immune response to SARS-CoV-2. The samples were drawn from two sources: the first 160 participants of the ongoing ImmuneRACE study, and over 950 subjects contributed by 6 global collaborators. A de-identified subject ID, COVID-19 status, age in years and sex were almost always included in the sample metadata. HLA class I and class II types, where available, came from metadata supplied by the sample provider rather than from assay-based typing. Results the study describes overall, beyond this receptor: The amount of clinical and demographic metadata varied by source and participant and was provided uncurated.

TCRbeta CDR3 regions were amplified from genomic DNA using the immunoSEQ Assay, a bias-controlled multiplex PCR. In the source study's methods: Nucleated cell counts per sample were estimated from amplification of reference gene primers within the assay. To quantify the absolute abundance of each unique TCRbeta CDR3 rearrangement, sequence reads were collapsed and filtered. Productive Simpson clonality was computed per sample as the square root of Simpson's diversity index over productive rearrangements. As stored in TCRdb, this immuneACCESS dataset retains in-frame rearrangements with V and J assigned. A fraction of the clones does not appear; measured against another copy, unresolved V genes explain less than half of the discrepancy, and the remainder lacks a known reason. From that table come the V and J calls and clone size; the DNA was used to work out D and trimming. In all, the sample holds 200,000 to 250,000 clones, and 86% of those were seen once. The ten largest clones take up roughly 5.7% of the sample.

The collaborating institutions used their own protocols to collect whole blood in K2EDTA tubes. Collaborator samples were shipped for TCRbeta analysis as frozen whole blood, isolated PBMCs, or DNA extracted from either sample type. The sequenced sample consisted of peripheral blood. The chain uses TRBV7-2 and TRBJ1-2; the D segment cannot be called with confidence. The TCR comes from a man aged 80 or over with acute or convalescent COVID-19. The sequenced DNA: TGTGCCAGCAGCTTAGACGGGGTCGATGGCTACACCTTC. Its translation reads: CASSLDGVDGYTF.